A selection of T cell receptor beta chains follows, all from one sample in a study of cytomegalovirus exposure and HLA in healthy donors. The data were produced by immunoSEQ multiplex PCR, yet TCRdb's version contains in-frame clones alone and is incomplete. The table lists over 150,000 clones, roughly 80% of them singletons, with roughly 4% in the top ten. Material for sequencing was PBMCs. These receptors were collected from a woman in her forties in good health and CMV-seronegative. CDR3s include the opening cysteine and the closing phenylalanine or tryptophan. A D gene is named only where the DNA matches it firmly. Expanded clones get a size class; other rows say once, few or many, or leave the size out.

d_call	v_call	j_call	clone_size	cdr3_nt	cdr3_aa
TRBD1	TRBV13	TRBJ1-2	-	TGTGCCAGCAGCCGGACAGGGGCGGGAGGCTACACCTTC	CASSRTGAGGYTF
-	TRBV7-9	TRBJ1-5	-	TGTGCCAGCAGTTCAAACTCGGGACTTCAGCATTTT	CASSSNSGLQHF
-	TRBV5-1	TRBJ2-7	-	TGCGCCAGCAGCCCAAGCCCAGGGGTGGGCGAGCAGTACTTC	CASSPSPGVGEQYF
-	TRBV7-8	TRBJ2-7	-	TGTGCCAGCAGCCGAACAGACGACTCCTACGAGCAGTACTTC	CASSRTDDSYEQYF
TRBD1	TRBV29-1	TRBJ2-7	-	TGCAGCGCCCGGACAGGGTTGACGGGTGAGCAGTACTTC	CSARTGLTGEQYF
-	TRBV11-2	TRBJ2-2	-	TGTGCCAGCAGCTTATGGGCGGGGCACACCGGGGAGCTGTTTTTT	CASSLWAGHTGELFF
-	TRBV28	TRBJ2-7	-	TGTGCCAGCAGCCTATGGGACATAAACTCGTCCGAGCAGTACTTC	CASSLWDINSSEQYF
TRBD1	TRBV5-1	TRBJ2-1	few	TGCGCCAGCAGCTTAACAGGGGAAACCTACAATGAGCAGTTCTTC	CASSLTGETYNEQFF
TRBD1	TRBV6-1	TRBJ2-7	-	TGTGCCAGCACGGACAGGGTTAGGGACGAGCAGTACTTC	CASTDRVRDEQYF
-	TRBV30	TRBJ1-5	-	TGTGCCTGGAATCAGGGGTTCAGCAATCAGCCCCAGCATTTT	CAWNQGFSNQPQHF
TRBD2	TRBV6-5	TRBJ2-5	-	TGTGCCAGCAGGGCAAGGCGGGGGGCCCAAGAGACCCAGTACTTC	CASRARRGAQETQYF
-	TRBV11-2	TRBJ2-7	-	TGTGCCAGCAGTCCCCAGGGATACGAGCAGTACTTC	CASSPQGYEQYF
TRBD2	TRBV7-2	TRBJ2-1	-	TGTGCCAGCAACCTAGCGGGGGGCTCCTACAATGAGCAGTTCTTC	CASNLAGGSYNEQFF
-	TRBV11-3	TRBJ2-5	-	TGTGCCAGCAGCTTAGGTCAAAGAGAAGAGACCCAGTACTTC	CASSLGQREETQYF
-	TRBV7-9	TRBJ2-1	-	TGTGCCAGCAGCATATCAGGGTCCCACAATGAGCAGTTCTTC	CASSISGSHNEQFF
-	TRBV15	TRBJ1-4	-	TGTGCCACCAGCAGAGGAATAGAGGAAAAACTGTTTTTT	CATSRGIEEKLFF
TRBD1	TRBV5-4	TRBJ1-2	-	TGTGCCAGCAGCCCCCAGGACAGGGGCCGTGGCTACACCTTC	CASSPQDRGRGYTF
-	TRBV25-1	TRBJ2-7	once	TGTGCCAGCAGTTTACAGGGCCGGGGCGAGCAGTACTTC	CASSLQGRGEQYF
-	TRBV6-6	TRBJ2-7	-	TGTGCCAGCAGCCGGGGGAGCAGGGACAGCGACGAGCAGTACTTC	CASSRGSRDSDEQYF
TRBD2	TRBV5-1	TRBJ2-1	-	TGCGCCAGCAGCTCCCACCTAGCGGGGTCCTACAATGAGCAGTTCTTC	CASSSHLAGSYNEQFF
-	TRBV21-1	TRBJ2-1	-	TGTGCCAGCAGCAAAGGACTAGCGGGGGGGCCCTACAATGAGCAGTTCTTC	CASSKGLAGGPYNEQFF
-	TRBV30	TRBJ2-3	-	TGTGCCTGGAGTGTAACCCGCGTGCTGGATACGCAGTATTTT	CAWSVTRVLDTQYF
TRBD2	TRBV2	TRBJ2-7	-	TGTGCCAGCAGGAATAGCGGGAACGAGCAGTACTTC	CASRNSGNEQYF
-	TRBV11-3	TRBJ2-1	-	TGTGCCAGCAGTAGCGGCTACTCCTACAATGAGCAGTTCTTC	CASSSGYSYNEQFF
TRBD2	TRBV6-5	TRBJ2-7	-	TGTGCCAGCAGTCGTAGCGGGGGCCCCTACGAGCAGTACTTC	CASSRSGGPYEQYF
TRBD2	TRBV25-1	TRBJ2-4	-	TGTGCCAGCAGTCGGTTAGCGGGAGTCATTCAGTACTTC	CASSRLAGVIQYF
-	TRBV6-5	TRBJ2-7	few	TGTGCCAGCAGCTGGAGCCGCAGCACCTACGAGCAGTACTTC	CASSWSRSTYEQYF
TRBD1	TRBV27	TRBJ1-6	-	TGTGCCAGCCGCACAGGGGCGGCCTATAATTCACCCCTCCACTTT	CASRTGAAYNSPLHF
TRBD1	TRBV11-2	TRBJ1-1	few	TGTGCCAGCAGCTTCGCGGACAGGGTGAGGACTGAAGCTTTCTTT	CASSFADRVRTEAFF
-	TRBV7-2	TRBJ1-5	-	TGTGCCAGCAGCTACTATTATAGCAATCAGCCCCAGCATTTT	CASSYYYSNQPQHF
-	TRBV6-5	TRBJ1-4	-	TGTGCCAGCAGGAGGTCATTTGTAACTAATGAAAAACTGTTTTTT	CASRRSFVTNEKLFF
-	TRBV28	TRBJ1-2	-	TGTGCCAGCAGTTCTCCGTCCGGGGGTAACTATGGCTACACCTTC	CASSSPSGGNYGYTF
-	TRBV18	TRBJ1-2	-	TGTGCCAGCTCACCCCGACAGGAGTCTGGCTACACCTTC	CASSPRQESGYTF
-	TRBV10-3	TRBJ2-7	-	TGTGCCATCAGTTCTACTAGCCCGAGCTCCTACGAGCAGTACTTC	CAISSTSPSSYEQYF
-	TRBV28	TRBJ1-5	-	TGTGCCAGCAGCCCCTCGGGGGAGAACCAGCCCCAGCATTTT	CASSPSGENQPQHF
-	TRBV6-1	TRBJ2-7	-	TGTGCCAGCAGTCTCATCCGGGACTCCTCCTACGAGCAGTACTTC	CASSLIRDSSYEQYF
TRBD2	TRBV5-1	TRBJ2-5	-	TGCGCCAGCAGCACGGGACTAGCGGGTTCCCAAGAGACCCAGTACTTC	CASSTGLAGSQETQYF
TRBD1	TRBV28	TRBJ2-2	-	TGTGCCAGCAGCCTAGACAGGGGGCGAACCGGGGAGCTGTTTTTT	CASSLDRGRTGELFF
-	TRBV5-1	TRBJ2-1	once	TGCGCCAGCAGCGTGGGGACTTCTTCTACTTCCTACAATGAGCAGTTCTTC	CASSVGTSSTSYNEQFF
-	TRBV5-1	TRBJ2-3	-	TGCGCCAGCAGCTTGGGGGTAGCGGCGGCCACAGATACGCAGTATTTT	CASSLGVAAATDTQYF
-	TRBV30	TRBJ2-7	-	TGTGCCTGGGGCCGCCAATACGAGCAGTACTTC	CAWGRQYEQYF
-	TRBV6-6	TRBJ2-7	-	TGTGCCAGCAGTTACGGGGGGTCGAACGAGCAGTACTTC	CASSYGGSNEQYF
TRBD2	TRBV6-5	TRBJ2-7	-	TGTGCCAGCAGTCGGAGCGGGGGGCCGTACGAGCAGTACTTC	CASSRSGGPYEQYF
-	TRBV6-5	TRBJ2-5	-	TGTGCCAGCACTCCCGCTGGGCCCAGATGGGAGACCCAGTACTTC	CASTPAGPRWETQYF
-	TRBV4-2	TRBJ2-7	-	TGTGCCAGCAGCCAAGAGAGGGGGGGGGCTACTAGTGTTCCCTACGAGCAGTACTTC	CASSQERGGATSVPYEQYF
TRBD2	TRBV28	TRBJ2-5	-	TGTGCCAGCACCCAAGGACTAGCGGGGGGTAGTGAAGAGACCCAGTACTTC	CASTQGLAGGSEETQYF
TRBD1	TRBV6-1	TRBJ1-3	-	TGTGCCAGCAGGAAGACAGGGGGCGGCGGAAACACCATATATTTT	CASRKTGGGGNTIYF
TRBD1	TRBV19	TRBJ1-5	-	TGTGCCAGTAGACAGGGACAGAGACTTTATCAGCCCCAGCATTTT	CASRQGQRLYQPQHF
-	TRBV19	TRBJ1-1	once	TGTGCCAGTAGTCCCCGGGTTGATAGCACTGAAGCTTTCTTT	CASSPRVDSTEAFF
-	TRBV5-6	TRBJ2-7	-	TGTGCCAGCAGCCGAACTTGGAGCTCCTACGAGCAGTACTTC	CASSRTWSSYEQYF
-	TRBV5-1	TRBJ2-2	-	TGCGCCAGCAGCTTGGCCTTGGGCGCCCCCCCCGGGGAGCTGTTTTTT	CASSLALGAPPGELFF